The rows below give T cell receptor beta chains drawn from one sample of a study of blood T cells in healthy people across ages. One entry per CDR3 protein results from TCRdb running MiXCR on the 5' RACE reads. The data contain roughly 1.6 million distinct CDR3 sequences, about 31% of them singletons. The specimen was blood. The receptors originated from a woman aged 25 to 39 in good health. CDR3s leave out the opening cysteine and the closing phenylalanine or tryptophan.

V	CDR3
TRBV5-1	ASSWSAETTDTQY
TRBV6-2/TRBV6-3	ASSYDPGTSVRPQH
TRBV29-1	SVERANRGGGTNYGYT
TRBV6-2/TRBV6-3	ASLAGSATDEQF
TRBV29-1	SVPSDNEQF
TRBV29-1	SVGGQPQTDTQY
TRBV21-1	ASSNRLAGGTLSYEQY
TRBV20-1	SASASGTTLTGGPLNEQF
TRBV7-9	ASSSGLFPQH
TRBV12-3/TRBV12-4	ASSSTGVYGYT
TRBV27	ASSLSAGTGGNQPQH
TRBV4-1	ASSQVDGYTDTQY
TRBV20-1	SASSGVNYGYT
TRBV29-1	SHNVGELTQY
TRBV7-9	ASSLAGENQPQH
TRBV28	ASRSGGEGLLSGEQY
TRBV7-6	ASSLPTGHGGGPVGETQY
TRBV29-1	SVGTGGVDGYT
TRBV7-2	ASSLGGRAYGEQF
TRBV9	ASSASGTGGSQDHRSTQY
TRBV20-1	SARVLALTYEQY
TRBV3-1	ASSQATSGSSTQY
TRBV14	ASGPGTVYGYT
TRBV7-6	ASSSGQWGYT
TRBV5-6	ASSRPLAGEQY
TRBV7-2	TSSLWDGQETQY
TRBV27	ASSLRSGTSDPPQY
TRBV4-1	ASSQRRPGPGELF
TRBV30	AWSVRSNYGYT
TRBV2	ASREPGRSYGYT
TRBV3-1	ASSHRERESYEQF
TRBV5-1	ASTRVGGGETQY
TRBV30	AWSVRGIYGYT
TRBV29-1	SVVLRDRTDTQY
TRBV2	ASSEGAAGKGTQY
TRBV2	ATRLAGGRDTQY
TRBV4-1	ASSQAFPAGGHNEQF
TRBV6-5	ASSLDPSRNEQF
TRBV5-1	ASTSGSNTEAF
TRBV12-3/TRBV12-4	ASRDGTSGQDTQY
TRBV4-1	ASSLIINQPQH
TRBV25-1	ASSVSGSDYEQY
TRBV20-1	SARDRQQGTDTQY